A single sample is the source of the 22 T cell receptor beta chains below, sequenced in a study of blood T cells in healthy people across ages. The second PCR ran roughly 7 to 12 cycles with a sample-barcoded 5' primer and J-beta primers. TCRdb fed the 5' RACE reads into MiXCR, producing one record per CDR3 protein. The table shows some 710,000 distinct CDR3 sequences, with about 20% occurring only once. The sample taken for sequencing was blood. These receptor sequences come from a man in his 70s in good health.

The table lists this clonotype with a few counts. The chain joins TRBV14 to TRBJ1-2; maybe TRBD1 (5 bases). V was pared by 1 base and J by 6 bases, with 9 bases between. CDR1 is SGHDN and CDR2 is FVKESK in the germline V gene. This CDR3 has 13 amino acids. CDR3 residues: CASSQARAHGYTF. Written as DNA, the CDR3 is TGTGCCAGCAGCCAAGCCAGGGCTCATGGCTACACCTTC.

This clonotype was recorded a few times. The rearrangement joins TRBV5-1 to TRBJ1-4, with D maybe TRBD1 (5 bases). V gave up 6 bases and J gave up 11 bases, with 17 bases separating them. CDR3 length equals 13 residues. Germline CDR1 and CDR2: SGHRS and YFSETQ. CDR3 sequence reads: CASKGIQGGKLFF. Here the CDR3 DNA reads TGCGCCAGCAAGGGGATCCAGGGAGGGAAACTGTTTTTT.

The chain has TRBV7-9 and TRBJ2-3; D remains unclear. CDR1 SEHNR and CDR2 FQNEAQ come from the germline V gene (reference sequence). V was clipped by 1 base and J by 2 bases, with 7 bases between them. This CDR3 contains 14 residues. CDR3 nucleotide sequence: TGTGCCAGCAGCTTAGACCCGAACACAGATACGCAGTATTTT. As protein: CASSLDPNTDTQYF.

A remark on this clonotype: At one end, the junction sequence differs from germline, possibly due to a read error. The gene calls are TRBV7-8 and TRBJ1-4; tentative D call: TRBD1 (6 bases). The CDR3 extends over 15 amino acids. Germline assignment: CDR1 SGHVS and CDR2 FQNEAQ. As DNA, the CDR3 is TGCGCCAGCAGCTTCGACGGGGGCACAATTGAAAAACTGTTTTTT. This gives the protein CASSFDGGTIEKLFF.

The sample holds a few counts of this clonotype. The chain recombines TRBV29-1 with TRBJ2-2, with a possible D match to TRBD1 (6 bases). The CDR3 covers 13 residues. Trimming left V 5 bases short and J 5 bases short, with 12 bases between. The V gene's germline CDR1 is SQVTM and CDR2 ANQGSEA. CDR3 sequence: CSVIRTATGELFF. The CDR3 DNA reads TGCAGCGTTATACGGACAGCTACCGGGGAGCTGTTTTTT.

This clonotype was seen only a few times. The V gene is TRBV7-2, the J gene TRBJ2-4, with 10 bases fitting TRBD1. With 5 bases clipped from V and 4 bases from J, the junction kept 5 bases outside the gene matches. From germline, CDR1 is SGHTA and CDR2 FQGNSA. This CDR3 has 15 amino acids. Written as DNA, the CDR3 is TGTGCCAGCAGCCCAGGGGGACAGGGGAAAAACATTCAGTACTTC. This gives the protein CASSPGGQGKNIQYF.

This clonotype was seen only a few times. This chain uses TRBV5-1 with TRBJ2-1, with 10 bases lining up with TRBD2. The CDR3 consists of 18 residues. Germline V lookup: CDR1 SGHRS, CDR2 YFSETQ. The V and J ends lost 2 bases and 0 bases, in that order; junction bases with no gene match: 8. Here the CDR3 DNA reads TGCGCCAGCAGCTTAGGCCTAGCGGGGGCTATCTCCTACAATGAGCAGTTCTTC. This translates into CASSLGLAGAISYNEQFF.

There are a few counts of this clonotype. The V gene is TRBV5-1, the J gene TRBJ1-4, with 8 bases identical to TRBD1. CDR1 and CDR2 (germline): SGHRS, YFSETQ. This CDR3 spans 14 amino acids. V trimming: 4 bases; J trimming: 7 bases; junction bases outside the gene matches: 6. In DNA form, the CDR3 reads TGCGCCAGCAGCATCGACAGGGGCGGTGAAAAACTGTTTTTT. This gives the protein CASSIDRGGEKLFF.

A few counts support this clonotype. The J gene is TRBJ2-1, the V gene TRBV7-3; 12 bases map to TRBD2. Germline V lookup: CDR1 SGHTA, CDR2 FQGTGA. With 5 bases clipped from V and 9 bases from J, the junction kept 8 bases outside the gene matches. The CDR3 length is 15 residues. The CDR3 loop is CASSPRLAGVFEQFF. CDR3 sequence (DNA): TGTGCCAGCAGCCCAAGACTAGCGGGAGTATTTGAGCAGTTCTTC.

This clonotype was found a few times. The chain uses TRBV7-9 and TRBJ2-6; 7 bases fit TRBD2. The V segment lost 5 bases and the J segment 8 bases; nucleotides outside the gene matches: 6. Germline loops: CDR1 SEHNR, CDR2 FQNEAQ (reference sequence). CDR3 length: 14 amino acids. Here the CDR3 DNA reads TGTGCCAGCAGCCGCCGGGGAGGGACCAACGTCCTGACTTTC. Its translation: CASSRRGGTNVLTF.

The rearrangement links TRBV2 to TRBJ2-5; 8 nucleotides agree with TRBD2. The J call may not be correct, given that the DNA end is closer to TRBJ2-7. Per germline, CDR1 SNHLY and CDR2 FYNNEI. This CDR3 spans 16 amino acids. CDR3 DNA: TGTGCCAGCAGGCCCGGGGAGCGGGGGTACTCCTACGAGCAGTACTTC. As protein: CASRPGERGYSYEQYF.

The chain carries TRBV5-1 and TRBJ2-3; 8 bases agree with TRBD1. This CDR3 comprises 15 residues. Germline V gene lookup returns CDR1 SGHRS and CDR2 YFSETQ. Trimming cost V 3 bases and J 6 bases; bases outside gene matches: 9. This CDR3 is CASSSDRVVKDTQYF. The DNA for the CDR3 is TGCGCCAGCAGCTCGGACAGGGTAGTCAAGGATACGCAGTATTTT.

This clonotype was recorded a few times. V and J are TRBV18 and TRBJ2-1; D is possibly TRBD2 (6 bases). CDR1 is KGHSH, CDR2 LQKENI, per germline. This CDR3 spans 17 amino acids. Trimming took off 2 bases at V and 10 bases at J, with 24 bases between the two ends. The CDR3 loop is CASSPSRREKATSEQFF. The CDR3 DNA reads as TGTGCCAGCTCACCAAGTAGACGGGAGAAGGCGACGAGCGAGCAGTTCTTC.

The chain combines TRBV20-1 with TRBJ2-1; 10 bases are shared with TRBD1. Germline V gene data show CDR1 as DFQATT and CDR2 as SNEGSKA (reference sequence). The J segment lost 5 bases and the V segment lost 5 bases, leaving 6 bases of the junction unmatched. This CDR3 has 14 residues. Written as DNA, the CDR3 is TGCAGTGCTCACCCCGGGACAGGGGACAATGAGCAGTTCTTC. Amino acids: CSAHPGTGDNEQFF.

Only a few counts were recorded for this clonotype. The chain employs TRBV9 and TRBJ1-2, with D tentatively TRBD1 (6 bases). The CDR3 length is 13 residues. With 0 bases removed from V and 6 bases from J, the gap between germline ends came to 9 bases. CDR1 SGDLS and CDR2 YYNGEE come from the germline V gene. The CDR3 coding sequence is TGTGCCAGCAGCGTAGACAGGGCGAATGGCTACACCTTC. Its translation is CASSVDRANGYTF.

V is TRBV29-1 and J is TRBJ1-3; D is uncertain. The CDR3 extends over 14 amino acids. V was clipped by 0 bases and J by 9 bases, with 15 bases between them. Germline assignment: CDR1 SQVTM and CDR2 ANQGSEA. The CDR3 here is CSVEEGGHRGTIYF. CDR3 DNA sequence: TGCAGCGTTGAAGAGGGAGGTCACCGGGGCACCATATATTTT.

This clonotype was observed a handful of times. This chain connects TRBV7-9 to TRBJ1-1, with 8 bases that match TRBD1. The CDR3 sequence is 15 residues long. V gave up 5 bases and J gave up 4 bases; unmatched junction bases: 9. The germline gives CDR1 SEHNR, CDR2 FQNEAQ (reference sequence). CDR3 region: CASSARTGIRTEAFF. The CDR3 coding sequence is TGTGCCAGCAGCGCCCGGACAGGGATCCGCACTGAAGCTTTCTTT.

J is TRBJ2-2 and V is TRBV5-1; perhaps D is TRBD1 or TRBD2 (5 bases each). Germline loops: CDR1 SGHRS, CDR2 YFSETQ. The CDR3 is made up of 15 amino acids. Between the trimmed V and J ends, which lost 4 bases and 7 bases, there was a span of 17 bases. This CDR3 is CASSPGPGRNGELFF. The CDR3 nucleotides are TGCGCCAGCAGCCCGGGACCCGGCAGGAACGGGGAGCTGTTTTTT.

This clonotype was seen a few times. The CDR3 coding sequence is TGCAGCGCGGCCCCGGGCTGGGATGGATACGAGCAGTACTTC. Translated: CSAAPGWDGYEQYF. This sequence joins TRBV29-1 and TRBJ2-5, with D hard to call. The DNA end favors TRBJ2-7, so the J call may be wrong. Germline V CDR1 and CDR2: SQVTM, ANQGSEA. The CDR3 has 14 amino acids.

This clonotype has a single count. The CDR3 loop is CASSYSRDRVLYEQYF. The CDR3 nucleotides are TGTGCCAGCAGTTACTCGAGGGACAGGGTTTTGTACGAGCAGTACTTC. The chain has TRBV6-6 and TRBJ2-5, with TRBD1 matching 9 bases. The J call may be faulty, since TRBJ2-7 better matches the DNA end. This CDR3 region has 16 residues. Per germline, CDR1 MNHNY and CDR2 SVGAGI (reference sequence).

The chain uses TRBV5-4 and TRBJ1-1; D is unresolved. The germline gives CDR1 SGHNT, CDR2 YYREEE (reference sequence). The CDR3 contains 14 residues. Trimming cost V 0 bases and J 7 bases, with 13 bases left between them. The CDR3 region has the DNA TGTGCCAGCAGCTTGGAAGTACAGACAATTGAAGCTTTCTTT. This translates into CASSLEVQTIEAFF.

V is TRBV5-1 and J is TRBJ1-5; D possibly corresponds to TRBD1 (6 bases). The germline V and J ends were trimmed by 4 bases and 2 bases, with 16 bases remaining between them. CDR3 length equals 16 residues. Germline V gives CDR1 SGHRS, CDR2 YFSETQ. CDR3 nucleotide sequence: TGCGCCAGCAGCGGACCTCAGGGGTTAGGCAATCAGCCCCAGCATTTT. This encodes CASSGPQGLGNQPQHF.